This section outlines one T cell receptor (beta chain) sequence together with its context. Germline V gene data show CDR1 as SGHRS and CDR2 as YFSETQ. The V and J ends lost 0 bases and 2 bases, in that order; junction bases with no gene match: 6. CDR3 length: 16 residues. Libraries were prepared by immunoSEQ multiplex PCR; TCRdb keeps only in-frame clonotypes and omits some of them. The sample has some 77,000 clones; 75% to 95% are singletons. The sample originates from a study of technical replicates of blood from several donors. This chain joins TRBV5-1 and TRBJ2-3, with 7 bases matching TRBD2. The sample was T cells isolated from PBMCs. The sequence was collected from a human donor in good health. The CDR3 DNA is TGCGCCAGCAGCTTGGACTTAGCGGGCCTCACAGATACGCAGTATTTT. Translating it yields CASSLDLAGLTDTQYF. The full variable domain, rest sourced from reference TRBV5-1 and TRBJ2-3, is KAGVTQTPRYLIKTRGQQVTLSCSPISGHRSVSWYQQTPGQGLQFLFEYFSETQRNKGNFPGRFSGRQFSNSRSEMNVSTLELGDSALYLCASSLDLAGLTDTQYFGPGTRLTVL.